This is a list of T cell receptor beta chains from one sample in a study of blood T cell repertoires in COVID-19. Measured with immunoSEQ multiplex PCR; TCRdb has only the in-frame clones, and not every one. In the table there are 75,000 to 100,000 clones, around 90% of which are singletons. The sequenced sample consisted of peripheral blood. The receptors were sampled from a woman older than 75 with acute or convalescent COVID-19. CDR3s include the opening cysteine and the closing phenylalanine or tryptophan. A D gene is named only where the DNA matches it firmly. Size is omitted from some rows. Given values are once, few, many or a class for expanded clones.

clone_size d_call j_call v_call cdr3_nt cdr3_aa
few NA TRBJ1-3 TRBV4-1 TGCGCCAGCAGCCAAGACAGGGCGGACACCATATATTTT CASSQDRADTIYF
NA NA TRBJ1-5 TRBV5-5 TGTGCCAGCAGCTTGGGTTCGGCAGGGAATCAGCCCCAGCATTTT CASSLGSAGNQPQHF
NA TRBD1 TRBJ1-2 TRBV10-2 TGCGCCAGCACCCCGGGACAGGGGGCAGGTGGCTACACCTTC CASTPGQGAGGYTF
NA TRBD1 TRBJ2-2 TRBV5-1 TGCGCCAGCAGCCCCCGGGGACAGCGATTATCGAACACCGGGGAGCTGTTTTTT CASSPRGQRLSNTGELFF
NA TRBD1 TRBJ1-1 TRBV5-6 TGTGCCAGCAGCTTCGGGACAGGGAACACTGAAGCTTTCTTT CASSFGTGNTEAFF
NA NA TRBJ1-1 TRBV7-9 TGTGCCAGCACCCGGTACGTGAACACTGAAGCTTTCTTT CASTRYVNTEAFF
NA TRBD1 TRBJ2-3 TRBV5-6 TGTGCCAGCAGCGACCCGACAGGGGTAGATACGCAGTATTTT CASSDPTGVDTQYF
NA NA TRBJ2-2 TRBV21-1 TGTGCCAGCAGCAAATCGACTAGCGGGAGTGTCGGGGAGCTGTTTTTT CASSKSTSGSVGELFF
NA NA TRBJ1-1 TRBV3-1/TRBV3-2 TGTGCCAGCAGCCAACGGGGAGGGTTTGAAGCTTTCTTT CASSQRGGFEAFF
NA TRBD1 TRBJ1-2 TRBV6-5 TGTGCCATAGCAGTAGCAGGGGGTGGCTATGGCTACACCTTC CAIAVAGGGYGYTF
NA NA TRBJ1-4 TRBV21-1 TGTGCCAGCAGCACAAACGGGCCGCGGGGTGAAAAACTGTTTTTT CASSTNGPRGEKLFF
NA NA TRBJ2-5 TRBV19 TGTGCCAGTAGGTTCGGCAGGGAAGAGACCCAGTACTTC CASRFGREETQYF
NA TRBD1 TRBJ1-2 TRBV6-5 TGTGCCAGCAGTTACCAGGGGGCGACTGGCTACACCTTC CASSYQGATGYTF
NA NA TRBJ1-1 TRBV5-1 TGCGCCAGCAGTTATTCCGGGACTCGGAACACTGAAGCTTTCTTT CASSYSGTRNTEAFF
NA TRBD1 TRBJ2-1 TRBV7-9 TGTGCCAGCAGCTCACAGGGGGCCGGCGGCAATGAGCAGTTCTTC CASSSQGAGGNEQFF
NA TRBD2 TRBJ2-3 TRBV7-2 TGTGCCAGCAGTCCAAGGCGGGGGGGTTATACGCAGTATTTT CASSPRRGGYTQYF
NA TRBD2 TRBJ2-1 TRBV29-1 TGCAGCGTTCCCCAGCGGACTAGCGGGAATGAGCAGTTCTTC CSVPQRTSGNEQFF
NA NA TRBJ1-5 TRBV27 TGTGCCAGCAAGTCCCTTAAAGGGGCGGGAGGGGTCAATCAGCCCCAGCATTTT CASKSLKGAGGVNQPQHF
NA TRBD2 TRBJ2-5 TRBV7-2 TGTGCCAGCAGCCCCAGCTCCCAGCGGGGTGAGACCCAGTACTTC CASSPSSQRGETQYF
NA TRBD2 TRBJ2-2 TRBV19 TGTGCCAGTAGTATGACTAGCGGGGGATATACCGGGGAGCTGTTTTTT CASSMTSGGYTGELFF
NA TRBD2 TRBJ2-1 TRBV7-3 TGTGCCAGCAGCTTGGGCACTAGCGGGAACAATGAGCAGTTCTTC CASSLGTSGNNEQFF
once NA TRBJ1-1 TRBV29-1 TGCAGCTCCCGTACAGGGAACACTGAAGCTTTCTTT CSSRTGNTEAFF
NA NA TRBJ2-4 TRBV18 TGTGCCAGCTCACTTCTCGGGAGCGGAAGGTTCGACATTCAGTACTTC CASSLLGSGRFDIQYF
NA TRBD2 TRBJ2-7 TRBV5-1 TGCGCCAGCAGCTCCGGGACTAGCGGAAACTACGAGCAGTACTTC CASSSGTSGNYEQYF
NA NA TRBJ1-1 TRBV6-2/TRBV6-3 TGTGCCAGCAGTTACTCGATGGGGGGGGACTTGAACACTGAAGCTTTCTTT CASSYSMGGDLNTEAFF
NA NA TRBJ1-2 TRBV29-1 TGCAGCGTTGACGGGGGGGGCTATGGCTACACCTTC CSVDGGGYGYTF
NA NA TRBJ2-2 TRBV14 TGTGCCAGCAGCCAATATCACACCGGGGAGCTGTTTTTT CASSQYHTGELFF
NA TRBD1 TRBJ1-1 TRBV11-2 TGTGCCAGCAGAAGGGACAGCCGTGATGCTTTCTTT CASRRDSRDAFF
few TRBD2 TRBJ2-1 TRBV7-8 TGTGCCAGCAGCTTAGCGCGTAGCGGGGGGCCCCCCTACAATGAGCAGTTCTTC CASSLARSGGPPYNEQFF
NA TRBD1 TRBJ1-2 TRBV27 TGTGCCAGCAGTTTATACGCCAGGGGGAGATGGTATGGCTACACCTTC CASSLYARGRWYGYTF
NA NA TRBJ1-2 TRBV6-1 TGTGCCAGCAGTGAATCCGTAGCCTATGGCTACACCTTC CASSESVAYGYTF
NA TRBD2 TRBJ2-3 TRBV7-2 TGTGCCAGCAGCTTAGGAGCCGGACTAGCGGGAACGCAGTATTTT CASSLGAGLAGTQYF
NA TRBD1 TRBJ1-5 TRBV19 TGTGCCAGTAGTCTCCTCCCATTCCGGGACAGGGGCTATCAGCCCCAGCATTTT CASSLLPFRDRGYQPQHF
NA NA TRBJ1-1 TRBV5-1 TGCGCCAGCAGCTTGGCCGATGACAGGCAGCACATGAACACTGAAGCTTTCTTT CASSLADDRQHMNTEAFF
NA NA TRBJ2-2 TRBV5-8 TGTGCCAGCGTGCTAAGGAGAATATACACCGGGGAGCTGTTTTTT CASVLRRIYTGELFF
NA TRBD2 TRBJ2-7 TRBV30 TGTGCCTCAACCGGGACTAGCGGGGTTACCTACGAGCAGTACTTC CASTGTSGVTYEQYF
NA TRBD1 TRBJ1-3 TRBV7-6 TGTGCCAGCAGCCAGGGACAGCCCGGAAACACCATATATTTT CASSQGQPGNTIYF
NA NA TRBJ1-6 TRBV19 TGTGCCAGTAGTATAGCGCCGGGTAATTCACCCCTCCACTTT CASSIAPGNSPLHF
NA TRBD2 TRBJ2-3 TRBV6-4 TGTGCCAGCAGTGAACGGGGGGGCCTCACAGATACGCAGTATTTT CASSERGGLTDTQYF
NA NA TRBJ2-1 TRBV29-1 TGCAGCGCCTGGGGAGCGGGTGTCTCTCACAATGAGCAGTTCTTC CSAWGAGVSHNEQFF
NA TRBD2 TRBJ2-7 TRBV5-1 TGCGCCAGCAGTGAGCGGGGGCCCTCCTACGAGCAGTACTTC CASSERGPSYEQYF
NA NA TRBJ1-1 TRBV29-1 TGCAGCGTTGTTTACAAGAACACTGAAGCTTTCTTT CSVVYKNTEAFF
NA TRBD1 TRBJ2-5 TRBV5-6 TGTGCCAGCAGCTTGGGTGTTGGGACAGTCGGCGAAGAGACCCAGTACTTC CASSLGVGTVGEETQYF
NA TRBD1 TRBJ1-1 TRBV5-6 TGTGCCAGCAGCCCTCCCGGGACAGGGATGAACACTGAAGCTTTCTTT CASSPPGTGMNTEAFF
NA NA TRBJ2-5 TRBV5-1 TGCGCCAGCAGCCGGGACTTTACACAGGGGGAGACCCAGTACTTC CASSRDFTQGETQYF
NA NA TRBJ2-6 TRBV5-8 TGTGCCAGCTTACCGACAGGTTTCGGGGCCAACGTCCTGACTTTC CASLPTGFGANVLTF
NA NA TRBJ2-1 TRBV3-1/TRBV3-2 TGTGCCAGCAGCCAAAATAATCTAGTGAGGAATGAGCAGTTCTTC CASSQNNLVRNEQFF
NA NA TRBJ1-1 TRBV5-1 TGCGCCAGCAGCTTAGAACAGTTGAACACTGAAGCTTTCTTT CASSLEQLNTEAFF
NA NA TRBJ1-3 TRBV2 TGTGCCAGCACCATTGTCAGGACAGTAACTTCTGGAAACACCATATATTTT CASTIVRTVTSGNTIYF
NA NA TRBJ1-4 TRBV7-2 TGTGCCAGCAGCTTGGACAGAGGTAATGAAAAACTGTTTTTT CASSLDRGNEKLFF
NA TRBD2 TRBJ2-1 TRBV19 TGTGCCAGTAGCGAGCGGGAGGCTATTAGGAATGAGCAGTTCTTC CASSEREAIRNEQFF
NA NA TRBJ2-5 TRBV11-2 TGTGCCAGCAGCTTAGATCCGGGGCTGGCTAGCGCCTACAAAGAGACCCAGTACTTC CASSLDPGLASAYKETQYF
NA TRBD2 TRBJ2-3 TRBV27 TGTGCCAGCCGGGGGGGAAGCGCGCGCACAGATACGCAGTATTTT CASRGGSARTDTQYF
NA NA TRBJ1-5 TRBV2 TGTGCCAGCAGTAGAGAAAGTAGGGGAGCGCGGGGTGGGCCCCAGCATTTT CASSRESRGARGGPQHF
NA TRBD2 TRBJ2-1 TRBV12-5 TGTGCTAGTGGTCCAGGACTAGCGGGGGTTATCGAGCAGTTCTTC CASGPGLAGVIEQFF
NA TRBD2 TRBJ2-1 TRBV19 TGTGCCAGTAGTATGAAGCGGGAGAGAAATGAGCAGTTCTTC CASSMKRERNEQFF
NA TRBD1 TRBJ1-2 TRBV7-2 TGTGCCAGCAGCTTATCACAGGGGATTGACTATGGCTACACCTTC CASSLSQGIDYGYTF
NA TRBD1 TRBJ2-7 TRBV19 TGTGCCAGTAGTGCCCTGACAGGGGCCAGCTCCTACGAGCAGTACTTC CASSALTGASSYEQYF
NA TRBD2 TRBJ2-7 TRBV7-2 TGTGCCAGCAGGACCCTAGCGGGGGGGGCCTACGAGCAGTACTTC CASRTLAGGAYEQYF